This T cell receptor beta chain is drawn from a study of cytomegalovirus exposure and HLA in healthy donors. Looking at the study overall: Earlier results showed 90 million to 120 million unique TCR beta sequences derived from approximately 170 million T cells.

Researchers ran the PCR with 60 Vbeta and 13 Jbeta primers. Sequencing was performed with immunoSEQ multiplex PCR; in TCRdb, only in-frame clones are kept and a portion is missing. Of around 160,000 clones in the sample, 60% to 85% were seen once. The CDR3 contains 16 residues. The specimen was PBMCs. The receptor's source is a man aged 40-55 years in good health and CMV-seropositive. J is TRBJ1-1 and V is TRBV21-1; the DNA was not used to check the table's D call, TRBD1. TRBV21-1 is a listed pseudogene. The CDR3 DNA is TGTGCCAGCAGCAAAGCGTGTGACAGGCATGGCACTGAAGCTTTCTTT. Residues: CASSKACDRHGTEAFF.